The text below deals with one TCR beta chain. What it binds is unknown. The CDR3 is made up of 15 amino acids. The V end lost 0 bases, the J end lost 7 bases, and 16 bases lay between the germline ends. The germline gives CDR1 SGDLS, CDR2 YYNGEE. The treatment: approximately nine-day PBMC culture with coronavirus spike peptide pools or control peptides (ViraFEST assay). Negative selection yielded CD4+ T cells from day-10 cultures. This sample is part of a study of vaccination and CD4 T cells after COVID-19. The Oncomine TCR Beta short-read assay sequenced DNA from cultured CD4+ T cells. MiXCR, applied by TCRdb to the PCR reads, yields one record per CDR3 protein. The sample has approximately 16,000 distinct CDR3 sequences, 30% seen once.

This TCR was recovered from a human donor with COVID-19. The sequenced sample was cultured CD4+ T cells from blood. The genes are TRBV9 and TRBJ1-2, with D maybe TRBD1 (5 bases). This CDR3 reads CASSVDDRRAGGYTF. The CDR3 DNA is TGTGCCAGCAGCGTAGACGACAGACGCGCTGGTGGCTACACCTTC.